This entry is about one T cell receptor beta chain. This entry belongs to a study of PD-L1 blockade in urothelial cancer. Study background: About nine tenths of the roughly 30 patients were men who had bladder-origin urothelial cancer.

This table comes from immunoSEQ multiplex PCR, and its TCRdb copy is limited to in-frame clones, with some not included. The data show 70,000 or so clones, around four fifths seen once. Sequenced here: PBMCs, sampled around atezolizumab (anti-PD-L1) treatment. The receptor comes from a man in his 70s with urothelial cancer.

As DNA, the CDR3 is TGCGCCAGCAGCTTGGTCGGGGAGGCCGGGGAGCTGTTTTTT. Residues: CASSLVGEAGELFF. The chain has TRBV5-1 and TRBJ2-2; D is possibly TRBD2 (6 bases). V shed 0 bases and J shed 6 bases, with 9 bases lying between them. This CDR3 comprises 14 residues. The germline V gene encodes CDR1 SGHRS and CDR2 YFSETQ.